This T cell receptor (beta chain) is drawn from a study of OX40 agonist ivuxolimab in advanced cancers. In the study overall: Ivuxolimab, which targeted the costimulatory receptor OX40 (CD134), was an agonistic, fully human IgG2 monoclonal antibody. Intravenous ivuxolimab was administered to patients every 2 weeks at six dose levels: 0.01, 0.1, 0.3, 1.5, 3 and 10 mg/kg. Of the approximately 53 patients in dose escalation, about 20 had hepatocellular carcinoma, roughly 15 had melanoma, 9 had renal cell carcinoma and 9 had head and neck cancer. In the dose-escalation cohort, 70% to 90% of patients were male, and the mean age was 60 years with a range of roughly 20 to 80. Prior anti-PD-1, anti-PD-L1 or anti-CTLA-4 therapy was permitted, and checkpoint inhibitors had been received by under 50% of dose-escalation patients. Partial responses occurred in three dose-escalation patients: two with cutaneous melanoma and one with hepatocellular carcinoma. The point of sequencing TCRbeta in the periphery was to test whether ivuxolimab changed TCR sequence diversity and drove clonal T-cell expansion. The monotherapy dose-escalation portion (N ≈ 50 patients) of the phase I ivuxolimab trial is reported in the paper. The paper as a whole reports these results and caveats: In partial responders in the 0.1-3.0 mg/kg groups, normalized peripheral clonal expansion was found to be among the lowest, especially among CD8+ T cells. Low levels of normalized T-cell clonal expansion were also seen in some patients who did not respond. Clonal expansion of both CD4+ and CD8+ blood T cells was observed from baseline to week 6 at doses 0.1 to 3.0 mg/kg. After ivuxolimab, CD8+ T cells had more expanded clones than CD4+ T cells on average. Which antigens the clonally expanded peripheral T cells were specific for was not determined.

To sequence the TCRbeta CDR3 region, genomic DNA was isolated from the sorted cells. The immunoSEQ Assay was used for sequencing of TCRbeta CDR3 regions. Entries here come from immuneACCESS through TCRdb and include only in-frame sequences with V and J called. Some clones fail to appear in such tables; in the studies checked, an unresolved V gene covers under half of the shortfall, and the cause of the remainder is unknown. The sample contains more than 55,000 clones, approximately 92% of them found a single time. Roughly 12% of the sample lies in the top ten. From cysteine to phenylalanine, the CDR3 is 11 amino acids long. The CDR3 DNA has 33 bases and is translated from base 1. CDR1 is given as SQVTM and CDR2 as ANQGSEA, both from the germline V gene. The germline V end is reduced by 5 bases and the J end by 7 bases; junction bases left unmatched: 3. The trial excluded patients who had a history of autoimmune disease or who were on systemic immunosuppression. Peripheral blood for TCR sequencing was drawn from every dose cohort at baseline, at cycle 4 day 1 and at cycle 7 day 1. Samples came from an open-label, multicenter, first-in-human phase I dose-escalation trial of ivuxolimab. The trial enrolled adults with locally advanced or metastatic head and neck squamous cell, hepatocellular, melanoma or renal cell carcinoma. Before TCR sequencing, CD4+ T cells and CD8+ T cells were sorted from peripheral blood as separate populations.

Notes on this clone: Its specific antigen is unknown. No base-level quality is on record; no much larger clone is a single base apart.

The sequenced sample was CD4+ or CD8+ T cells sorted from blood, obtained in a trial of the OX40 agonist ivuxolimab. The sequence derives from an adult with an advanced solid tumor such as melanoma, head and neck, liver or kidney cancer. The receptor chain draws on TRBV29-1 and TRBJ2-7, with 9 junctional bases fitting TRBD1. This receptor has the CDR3 CSVQTGGEQYF. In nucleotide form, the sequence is TGCAGCGTTCAGACAGGGGGTGAGCAGTACTTC.